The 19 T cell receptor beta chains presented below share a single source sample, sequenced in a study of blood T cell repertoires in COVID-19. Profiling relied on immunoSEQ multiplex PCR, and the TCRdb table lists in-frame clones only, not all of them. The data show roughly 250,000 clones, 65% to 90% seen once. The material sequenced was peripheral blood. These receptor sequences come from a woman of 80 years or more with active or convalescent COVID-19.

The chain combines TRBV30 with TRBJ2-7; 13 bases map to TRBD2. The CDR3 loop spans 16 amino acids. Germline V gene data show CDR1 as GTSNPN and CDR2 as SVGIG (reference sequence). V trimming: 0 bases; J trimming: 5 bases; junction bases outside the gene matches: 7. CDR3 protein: CAWSVARTSGRNEQYF. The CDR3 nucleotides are TGTGCCTGGAGTGTTGCCCGGACTAGCGGGAGAAACGAGCAGTACTTC. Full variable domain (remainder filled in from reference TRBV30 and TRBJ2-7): SQTIHQWPATLVQPVGSPLSLECTVEGTSNPNLYWYRQAAGRGLQLLFYSVGIGQISSEVPQNLSASRPQDRQFILSSKKLLLSDSGFYLCAWSVARTSGRNEQYFGPGTRLTVT.

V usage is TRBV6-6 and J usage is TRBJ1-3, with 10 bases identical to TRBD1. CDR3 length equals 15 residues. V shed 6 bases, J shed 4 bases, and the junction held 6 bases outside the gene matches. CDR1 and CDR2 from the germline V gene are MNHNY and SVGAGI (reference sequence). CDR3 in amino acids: CASSNGQGVGNTIYF. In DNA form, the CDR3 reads TGTGCCAGCAGCAATGGACAGGGGGTGGGAAACACCATATATTTT.

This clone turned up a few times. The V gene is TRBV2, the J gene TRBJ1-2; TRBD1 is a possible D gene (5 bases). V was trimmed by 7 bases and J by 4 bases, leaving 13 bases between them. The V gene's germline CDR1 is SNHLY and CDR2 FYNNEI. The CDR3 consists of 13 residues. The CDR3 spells CASNGGLVYGYTF. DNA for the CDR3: TGTGCCAGCAACGGGGGGTTGGTCTATGGCTACACCTTC.

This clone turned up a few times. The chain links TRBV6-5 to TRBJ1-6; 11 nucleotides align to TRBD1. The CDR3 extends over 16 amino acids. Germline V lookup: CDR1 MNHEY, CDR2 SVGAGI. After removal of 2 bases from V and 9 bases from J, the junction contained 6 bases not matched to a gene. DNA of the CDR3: TGTGCCAGCAGTTACACCCGGACAGGGGGCGCTTCACCCCTCCACTTT. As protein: CASSYTRTGGASPLHF.

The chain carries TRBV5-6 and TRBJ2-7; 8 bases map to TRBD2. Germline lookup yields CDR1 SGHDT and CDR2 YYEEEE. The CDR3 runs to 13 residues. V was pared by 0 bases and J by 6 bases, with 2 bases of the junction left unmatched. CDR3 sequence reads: CASSLAGGSEQYF. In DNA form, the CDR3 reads TGTGCCAGCAGCTTGGCGGGAGGGTCCGAGCAGTACTTC.

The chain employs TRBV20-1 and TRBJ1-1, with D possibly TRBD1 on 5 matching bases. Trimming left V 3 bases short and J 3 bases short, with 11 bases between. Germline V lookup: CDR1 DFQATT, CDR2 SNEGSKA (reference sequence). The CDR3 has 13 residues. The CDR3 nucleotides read TGCAGTGCTAGTACGGGGGTTCACACTGAAGCTTTCTTT. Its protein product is CSASTGVHTEAFF.

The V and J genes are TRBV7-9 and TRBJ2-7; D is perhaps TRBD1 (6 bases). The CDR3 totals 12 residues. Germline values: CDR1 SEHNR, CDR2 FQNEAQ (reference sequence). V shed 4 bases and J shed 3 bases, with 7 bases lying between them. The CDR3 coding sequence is TGTGCCAGCAGCTCGACAGGCTACGAGCAGTACTTC. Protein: CASSSTGYEQYF. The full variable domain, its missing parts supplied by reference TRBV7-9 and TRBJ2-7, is DTGVSQNPRHKITKRGQNVTFRCDPISEHNRLYWYRQTLGQGPEFLTYFQNEAQLEKSRLLSDRFSAERPKGSFSTLEIQRTEQGDSAMYLCASSSTGYEQYFGPGTRLTVT.

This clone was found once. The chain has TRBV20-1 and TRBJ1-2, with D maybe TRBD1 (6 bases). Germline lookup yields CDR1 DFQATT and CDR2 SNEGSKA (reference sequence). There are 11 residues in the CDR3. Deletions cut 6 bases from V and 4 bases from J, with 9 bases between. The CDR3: CSARTVYGYTF. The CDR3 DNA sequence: TGCAGTGCGAGGACAGTCTATGGCTACACCTTC.

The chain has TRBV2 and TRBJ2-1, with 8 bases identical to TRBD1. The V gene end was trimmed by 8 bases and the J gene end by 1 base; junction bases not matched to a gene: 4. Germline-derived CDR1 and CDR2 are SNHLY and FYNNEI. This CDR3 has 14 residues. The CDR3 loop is CASVQGASYNEQFF. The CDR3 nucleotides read TGTGCCAGCGTCCAGGGGGCATCCTACAATGAGCAGTTCTTC.

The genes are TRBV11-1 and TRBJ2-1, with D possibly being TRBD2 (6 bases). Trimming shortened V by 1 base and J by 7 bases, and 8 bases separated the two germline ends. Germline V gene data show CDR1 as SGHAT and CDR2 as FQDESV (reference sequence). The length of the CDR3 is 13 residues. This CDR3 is CASSLESGNEQFF. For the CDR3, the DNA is TGTGCCAGCAGCTTAGAAAGCGGGAATGAGCAGTTCTTC.

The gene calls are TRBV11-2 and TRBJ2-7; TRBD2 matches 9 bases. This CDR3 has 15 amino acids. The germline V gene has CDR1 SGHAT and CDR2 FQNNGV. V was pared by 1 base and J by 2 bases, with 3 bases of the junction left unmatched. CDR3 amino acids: CASSLGLADPYEQYF. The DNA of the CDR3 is TGTGCCAGCAGCTTAGGACTAGCGGACCCCTACGAGCAGTACTTC. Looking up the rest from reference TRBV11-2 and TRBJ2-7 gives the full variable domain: EAGVAQSPRYKIIEKRQSVAFWCNPISGHATLYWYQQILGQGPKLLIQFQNNGVVDDSQLPKDRFSAERLKGVDSTLKIQPAKLEDSAVYLCASSLGLADPYEQYFGPGTRLTVT.

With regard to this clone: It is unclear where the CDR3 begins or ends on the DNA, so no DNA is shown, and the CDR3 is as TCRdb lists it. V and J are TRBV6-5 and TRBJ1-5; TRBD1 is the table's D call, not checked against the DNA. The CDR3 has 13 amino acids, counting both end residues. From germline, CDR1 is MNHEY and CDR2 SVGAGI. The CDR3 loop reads CASILGANQPQHF.

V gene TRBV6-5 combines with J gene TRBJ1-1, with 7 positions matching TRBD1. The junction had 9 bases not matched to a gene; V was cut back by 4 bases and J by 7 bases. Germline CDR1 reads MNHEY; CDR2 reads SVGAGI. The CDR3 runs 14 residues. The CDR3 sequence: CASSFLRQGREAFF. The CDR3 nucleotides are TGTGCCAGCAGTTTCCTCCGACAGGGCCGTGAAGCTTTCTTT.

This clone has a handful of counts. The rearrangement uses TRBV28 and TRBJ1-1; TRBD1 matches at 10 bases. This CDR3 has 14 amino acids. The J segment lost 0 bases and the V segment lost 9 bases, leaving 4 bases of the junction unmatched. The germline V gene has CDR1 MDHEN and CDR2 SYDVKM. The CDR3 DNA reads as TGTGCCAGTGGGACAGGGGTCATGAACACTGAAGCTTTCTTT. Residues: CASGTGVMNTEAFF.

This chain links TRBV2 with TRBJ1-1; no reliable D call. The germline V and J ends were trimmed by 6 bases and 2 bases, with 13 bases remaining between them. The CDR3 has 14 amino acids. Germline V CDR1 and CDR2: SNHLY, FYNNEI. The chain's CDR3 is CASSIILENTEAFF. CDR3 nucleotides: TGTGCCAGCAGCATAATACTAGAAAACACTGAAGCTTTCTTT.

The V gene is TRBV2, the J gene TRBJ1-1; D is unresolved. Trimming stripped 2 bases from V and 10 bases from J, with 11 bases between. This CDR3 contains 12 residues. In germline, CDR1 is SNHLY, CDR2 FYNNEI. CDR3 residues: CASSESGWSAFF. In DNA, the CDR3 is TGTGCCAGCAGTGAATCCGGGTGGTCAGCTTTCTTT.

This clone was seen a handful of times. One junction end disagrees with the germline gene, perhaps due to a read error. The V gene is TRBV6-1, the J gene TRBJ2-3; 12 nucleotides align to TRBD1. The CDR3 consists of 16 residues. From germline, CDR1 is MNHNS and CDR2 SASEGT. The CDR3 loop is CASREAGTGGRNTQYF. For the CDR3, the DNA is TGTGCCAGCAGAGAAGCCGGGACAGGGGGCAGGAATACGCAGTATTTT.

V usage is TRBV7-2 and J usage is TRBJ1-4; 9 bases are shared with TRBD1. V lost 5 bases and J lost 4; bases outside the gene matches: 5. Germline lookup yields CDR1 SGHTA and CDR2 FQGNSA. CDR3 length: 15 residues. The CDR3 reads CASSRGTGFNEKLFF. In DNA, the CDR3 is TGTGCCAGCAGCAGGGGGACAGGGTTTAATGAAAAACTGTTTTTT.

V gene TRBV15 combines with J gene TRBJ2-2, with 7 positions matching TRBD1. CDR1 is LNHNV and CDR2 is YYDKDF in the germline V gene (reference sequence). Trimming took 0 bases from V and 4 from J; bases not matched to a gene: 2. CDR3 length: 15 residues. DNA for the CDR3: TGTGCCACCAGCAGAGAGGGGACAGTCACCGGGGAGCTGTTTTTT. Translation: CATSREGTVTGELFF.